Below are 30 T cell receptor beta chains sequenced from a single sample in a study of blood T cells in healthy people across ages. Primers used in a second PCR of about 6 to 11 cycles were a sample-barcoded 5' primer and a J-beta primer mix. TCRdb recomputed calls from the 5' RACE reads with MiXCR, one row per CDR3 protein. The data show 1.5 million or so distinct CDR3 sequences, about 45% seen once. The sample taken for sequencing was blood. These receptors were collected from a woman aged 18-29 years in good health.

CDR3 sequence: CASGGEQFF. CDR3 nucleotide sequence: TGTGCCAGCGGGGGTGAGCAGTTCTTC. This chain joins TRBV2 and TRBJ2-1; D tentatively reads TRBD1 or TRBD2 (5 bases each). V lost 8 bases and J lost 9, with 5 bases in between. CDR1 is SNHLY, CDR2 FYNNEI, per germline. The CDR3 is 9 residues long.

This rearrangement joins TRBV20-1 to TRBJ2-1; D could derive from TRBD1 or TRBD2 (5 bases each). The CDR3 sequence is 14 residues long. The germline V gene encodes CDR1 DFQATT and CDR2 SNEGSKA (reference sequence). V was trimmed by 5 bases and J by 5 bases, leaving 16 bases between them. The DNA of the CDR3 is TGCAGTGCTGACGGGGCTAGGCTTCACAATGAGCAGTTCTTC. Its translation is CSADGARLHNEQFF.

Many counts were recorded for this clonotype. V and J are TRBV18 and TRBJ2-5, with D unresolved. Germline V gene sequence: CDR1 KGHSH, CDR2 LQKENI. CDR3 length: 12 residues. The V and J ends lost 8 bases and 0 bases respectively, with 7 bases between them. CDR3 residues: CASSPYQETQYF. Written as DNA, the CDR3 is TGTGCCAGCAGCCCGTACCAAGAGACCCAGTACTTC.

Of note for this clonotype: A much larger clone sits a single nucleotide away, making a read error possible. The chain couples TRBV29-1 to TRBJ2-7, with D hard to call. The length of the CDR3 is 12 residues. Germline V CDR1 and CDR2: SQVTM, ANQGSEA. The CDR3 DNA reads TGCAGCGTTGGTACGAGCTCCTACGGGCAGTACTTC. Its protein is CSVGTSSYGQYF.

Only one count was recorded for this clonotype. The rearrangement uses TRBV20-1 and TRBJ1-1, with a weak D call TRBD1 (6 bases). The CDR3 extends over 16 amino acids. Germline lookup yields CDR1 DFQATT and CDR2 SNEGSKA (reference sequence). Trimming cost V 0 bases and J 6 bases, with 20 bases left between them. Here the CDR3 reads CSARDTRGKVFAEAFF. The DNA of the CDR3 is TGCAGTGCTAGAGATACCAGGGGCAAGGTTTTCGCTGAAGCTTTCTTT.

This chain connects TRBV9 to TRBJ2-1; 8 bases agree with TRBD2. The CDR3 is 15 amino acids. Germline loops: CDR1 SGDLS, CDR2 YYNGEE. Germline trimming cut 0 bases from V and 4 bases from J; bases unmatched to any gene: 3. In DNA, the CDR3 is TGTGCCAGCAGCGTAGTTAGCGGGAAATACAATGAGCAGTTCTTC. The encoded protein is CASSVVSGKYNEQFF.

The rearrangement joins TRBV20-1 to TRBJ2-5; 10 bases match TRBD1. J gave up 11 bases and V 4 bases, and 10 bases lay outside the gene matches. The CDR3 runs 13 residues. Germline V CDR1 and CDR2: DFQATT, SNEGSKA (reference sequence). The CDR3, as DNA: TGCAGTGCTATAAATTGGGACAGGGGAAAGCAGTACTTC. Amino acid sequence: CSAINWDRGKQYF.

In this sample, this clonotype turned up once. The chain recombines TRBV11-2 with TRBJ2-1; the D call may be TRBD1 or TRBD2 (5 bases each). Per germline, CDR1 SGHAT and CDR2 FQNNGV. Trimming removed 2 bases at V and 2 bases at J, with 16 bases between. This CDR3 has 17 amino acids. The CDR3 DNA reads as TGTGCCAGCAGCTTACCTTCCGGGGCTGCTACCTACAATGAGCAGTTCTTC. Its translation: CASSLPSGAATYNEQFF.

A few counts support this clonotype. The rearrangement joins TRBV28 to TRBJ1-2; 9 nucleotides match TRBD1. The CDR3 sequence is 16 residues long. V lost 3 bases to trimming and J lost 4 bases; unmatched junction nucleotides: 9. Germline assignment: CDR1 MDHEN and CDR2 SYDVKM. As DNA, the CDR3 is TGTGCCAGCAGTTTGGGGACAGGGCTTTATCTCTATGGCTACACCTTC. This codes for CASSLGTGLYLYGYTF.

This clonotype came up once. This chain connects TRBV7-9 to TRBJ2-3; D is possibly TRBD2 (7 bases). The CDR3 is made up of 17 amino acids. CDR1 and CDR2 (germline): SEHNR, FQNEAQ (reference sequence). V lost 0 bases and J lost 4, with 17 bases in between. CDR3 nucleotide sequence: TGTGCCAGCAGCTTAGCGATCGGCGGGGGCGAGTCAGATACGCAGTATTTT. This encodes CASSLAIGGGESDTQYF.

This clonotype has a count of ten or more. The rearrangement uses TRBV9 and TRBJ2-2, with TRBD2 matching over 7 bases. Losses at the gene ends were 3 bases for V and 4 bases for J; bases not matched to a gene: 9. The CDR3 sequence is 16 residues long. Germline V CDR1 and CDR2: SGDLS, YYNGEE. The CDR3 loop is CASSAASGRGTGELFF. CDR3 nucleotide sequence: TGTGCCAGCAGCGCAGCTAGCGGTCGCGGCACCGGGGAGCTGTTTTTT.

The chain joins TRBV5-1 to TRBJ2-3, with 11 nucleotides matching TRBD2. From germline, CDR1 is SGHRS and CDR2 YFSETQ. Trimming cost V 4 bases and J 1 base; bases outside gene matches: 5. The CDR3 consists of 16 residues. CDR3 bases: TGCGCCAGCAGCCCCACTAGCGGGAGTCGCACAGATACGCAGTATTTT. Translated, it gives CASSPTSGSRTDTQYF.

This clonotype turned up a few times. V is TRBV25-1 and J is TRBJ2-1; no clear D. This CDR3 is built from 15 residues. Trimming shortened V by 2 bases and J by 5 bases, and 13 bases separated the two germline ends. Germline CDR1 MGHDK, CDR2 SYGVNS. The CDR3 region has the DNA TGTGCCAGCAGTGAACGCGAATCCACAGACAATGAGCAGTTCTTC. Translation: CASSERESTDNEQFF.

This clonotype turned up a few times. The CDR3 DNA reads TGTGCCAGCAGTGGGGGCGGGAACGCAGATACGCAGTATTTT. It encodes CASSGGGNADTQYF. This chain connects TRBV28 to TRBJ2-3; D could derive from TRBD1 or TRBD2 (6 bases each). Germline V gene sequence: CDR1 MDHEN, CDR2 SYDVKM. This CDR3 is built from 14 residues. Trimming shortened V by 5 bases and J by 4 bases, and 13 bases separated the two germline ends.

V and J are TRBV29-1 and TRBJ2-1; D is unresolved. Germline CDR1 SQVTM, CDR2 ANQGSEA. The CDR3 runs to 12 residues. Deletions cut 7 bases from V and 8 bases from J, with 15 bases between. The DNA of the CDR3 is TGCAGCGCCCAAGGGCCTAGGGATGAGCAGTTCTTC. Amino acid sequence: CSAQGPRDEQFF.

The chain combines TRBV7-2 with TRBJ1-1; D might be TRBD1 (6 bases). Trimming stripped 0 bases from V and 5 bases from J, with 13 bases between. Germline V CDR1 and CDR2: SGHTA, FQGNSA. The CDR3 extends over 15 amino acids. This CDR3 is CASSLAGHRTTEAFF. CDR3 sequence (DNA): TGTGCCAGCAGCTTAGCGGGACATCGGACAACTGAAGCTTTCTTT.

Only a few counts were recorded for this clonotype. This sequence joins TRBV7-2 and TRBJ2-1; 9 bases map to TRBD2. The CDR3 runs to 12 residues. The V gene's germline CDR1 is SGHTA and CDR2 FQGNSA. V lost 6 bases and J lost 15; bases outside the gene matches: 9. CDR3 sequence: CASRDSGGPGFF. DNA of the CDR3: TGTGCCAGCAGGGATAGCGGGGGTCCTGGGTTCTTC.

The chain uses TRBV11-2 and TRBJ1-1; 9 nucleotides agree with TRBD1. J gave up 5 bases and V 5 bases, and 12 bases lay outside the gene matches. The CDR3 contains 16 residues. Germline CDR1 reads SGHAT; CDR2 reads FQNNGV. CDR3 sequence: CASSPRDRALGTEAFF. The CDR3 nucleotides are TGTGCCAGCAGCCCTAGGGACAGGGCGTTGGGTACTGAAGCTTTCTTT.

This clonotype was detected only a few times. This chain links TRBV7-8 with TRBJ2-2, with 8 bases matching TRBD1. This CDR3 region has 15 residues. V lost 4 bases to trimming and J lost 6 bases; unmatched junction nucleotides: 7. Per the germline V gene, CDR1 is SGHVS and CDR2 is FQNEAQ. This chain's CDR3 is CASSYFLQGAGELFF. CDR3 DNA: TGTGCCAGCAGCTATTTCCTACAGGGGGCCGGGGAGCTGTTTTTT. Looking up the rest from reference TRBV7-8 and TRBJ2-2 gives the full variable domain: GAGVSQSPRYKVAKRGQDVALRCDPISGHVSLFWYQQALGQGPEFLTYFQNEAQLDKSGLPSDRFFAERPEGSVSTLKIQRTQQEDSAVYLCASSYFLQGAGELFFGEGSRLTVL.

This clonotype came up once. This rearrangement joins TRBV30 to TRBJ1-5; unclear D gene. From germline, CDR1 is GTSNPN and CDR2 SVGIG (reference sequence). The CDR3 is 13 residues long. Trimming removed 4 bases at V and 1 base at J, with 8 bases between. The CDR3, as DNA: TGTGCCTGGAATTTAGGGAGCAATCAGCCCCAGCATTTT. Translation: CAWNLGSNQPQHF.

This sequence joins TRBV20-1 and TRBJ2-3, with 12 bases that match TRBD2. V lost 2 bases to trimming and J lost 0 bases; unmatched junction nucleotides: 18. CDR1 and CDR2 from the germline V gene are DFQATT and SNEGSKA (reference sequence). This CDR3 has 21 residues. The CDR3 loop reads CSARRSVGGPTSGGSTDTQYF. CDR3 nucleotide sequence: TGCAGTGCTAGAAGGAGTGTCGGGGGGCCGACTAGCGGGGGAAGCACAGATACGCAGTATTTT.

The chain has TRBV6-6 and TRBJ1-2; D remains unclear. Germline V gene lookup returns CDR1 MNHNY and CDR2 SVGAGI (reference sequence). CDR3 size: 14 residues. Trimming took off 5 bases at V and 0 bases at J, with 10 bases between the two ends. This CDR3 reads CASSLLAANYGYTF. The CDR3 DNA reads as TGTGCCAGCAGTCTTCTCGCAGCTAACTATGGCTACACCTTC.

This clonotype turned up a few times. This chain links TRBV20-1 with TRBJ1-4; a weak D match, TRBD1 (6 bases). The CDR3 consists of 13 residues. From germline, CDR1 is DFQATT and CDR2 SNEGSKA (reference sequence). Trimming removed 1 base from V and 8 bases from J, with 11 bases in between. CDR3 nucleotides: TGCAGTGCTAGAGGCGGGGGCGCGGAAAAACTGTTTTTT. Protein product: CSARGGGAEKLFF.

This chain links TRBV12-3 or TRBV12-4 with TRBJ2-7, with D possibly matching TRBD1 (6 bases). CDR3 length: 14 amino acids. The V end was cut by 5 bases, the J end by 2 bases, with 13 bases between. The CDR3 is CASSAQTGPYEQYF. The CDR3 coding sequence is TGTGCCAGCAGTGCTCAGACAGGACCCTACGAGCAGTACTTC.

The rearrangement uses TRBV7-9 and TRBJ1-5; weak D call: TRBD1 (5 bases). The CDR3 spans 16 residues. Germline CDR1 and CDR2: SEHNR and FQNEAQ (reference sequence). V was cut by 5 bases and J by 5 bases, with 19 bases left in between. CDR3 DNA sequence: TGTGCCAGCAGCCTGGGGCCCTCTGGTCAGGATCAGCCCCAGCATTTT. This sequence encodes CASSLGPSGQDQPQHF. The variable domain in full, completed from reference TRBV7-9 and TRBJ1-5, reads DTGVSQNPRHKITKRGQNVTFRCDPISEHNRLYWYRQTLGQGPEFLTYFQNEAQLEKSRLLSDRFSAERPKGSFSTLEIQRTEQGDSAMYLCASSLGPSGQDQPQHFGDGTRLSIL.

This clonotype turned up a few times. V usage is TRBV7-2 and J usage is TRBJ2-3; D is undetermined. The germline V gene has CDR1 SGHTA and CDR2 FQGNSA. V shed 5 bases and J shed 6 bases, with 9 bases lying between them. This CDR3 is 12 amino acids long. The CDR3 region is CASSVNWDTQYF. The CDR3 region has the DNA TGTGCCAGCAGCGTCAATTGGGATACGCAGTATTTT.

A few counts support this clonotype. The chain has TRBV28 and TRBJ2-1; 8 positions match TRBD2. Germline V gene lookup returns CDR1 MDHEN and CDR2 SYDVKM. The CDR3 spans 16 residues. With V trimmed by 5 bases and J by 5 bases, 11 bases remained unmatched. The CDR3 region is CASSLASGPANNEQFF. DNA for the CDR3: TGTGCCAGCAGTCTCGCTAGCGGGCCTGCGAACAATGAGCAGTTCTTC.

This clonotype was counted only a few times. One end of the junction is discordant with germline, which a read error may explain. V is TRBV5-1 and J is TRBJ2-3; TRBD2 might be the D (5 bases). In germline, CDR1 is SGHRS, CDR2 YFSETQ. This CDR3 comprises 16 residues. In DNA form, the CDR3 reads TGCGCTAGCAGCACCGCCCCGGGATCCGGCACAGATACGCAGTATTTT. This codes for CASSTAPGSGTDTQYF.

The sample holds a few counts of this clonotype. The chain links TRBV20-1 to TRBJ2-5, with 12 bases that match TRBD2. The J call could be wrong; TRBJ2-7 is a better fit for the DNA end. The CDR3 is 15 amino acids. Germline values: CDR1 DFQATT, CDR2 SNEGSKA (reference sequence). CDR3 nucleotide sequence: TGCAGTGCCAAGGTGGGGACTAGCGGGCCGTACGAGCAGTACTTC. It yields the protein CSAKVGTSGPYEQYF.

The J gene is TRBJ1-2, the V gene TRBV29-1; D remains unclear. The V end lost 3 bases, the J end lost 8 bases, and 10 bases lay between the germline ends. Germline V gives CDR1 SQVTM, CDR2 ANQGSEA. The CDR3 covers 11 residues. The CDR3 protein is CSVEYQGGYTF. In DNA, the CDR3 is TGCAGCGTTGAGTATCAAGGCGGCTACACCTTC.